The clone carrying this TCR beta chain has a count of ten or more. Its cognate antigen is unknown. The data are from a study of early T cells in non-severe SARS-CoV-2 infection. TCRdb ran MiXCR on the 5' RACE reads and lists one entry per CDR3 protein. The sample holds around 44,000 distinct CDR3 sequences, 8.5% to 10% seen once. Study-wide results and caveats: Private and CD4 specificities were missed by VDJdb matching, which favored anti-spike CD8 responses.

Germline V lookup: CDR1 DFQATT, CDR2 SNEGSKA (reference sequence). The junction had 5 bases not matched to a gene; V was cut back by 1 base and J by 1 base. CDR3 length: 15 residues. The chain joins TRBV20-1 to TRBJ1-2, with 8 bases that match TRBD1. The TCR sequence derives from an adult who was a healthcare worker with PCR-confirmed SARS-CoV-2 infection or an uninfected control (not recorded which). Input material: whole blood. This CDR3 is CSARGGGQVNYGYTF. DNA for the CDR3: TGCAGTGCTAGAGGGGGGGGACAGGTTAACTATGGCTACACCTTC.